This T cell receptor (beta chain) was documented in a study of T cell changes during pregnancy in multiple sclerosis. Sequencing used immunoSEQ multiplex PCR; TCRdb keeps in-frame clones, though not all of them. Among under 70,000 clones listed, 90% to 95% were seen once. Trimming removed 8 bases from V and 0 bases from J; junction bases left unmatched: 8. Germline V lookup: CDR1 ENHRY, CDR2 SYGVKD. The CDR3 loop spans 17 amino acids. This rearrangement joins TRBV10-3 to TRBJ2-2; TRBD2 aligns across 11 bases. This specimen consisted of peripheral blood, obtained in the third trimester of pregnancy. The source is a female donor in good health, enrolled as a control in a pregnancy study. CDR3 sequence (DNA): TGTGCCATCTCCCGACTAGCGGGACCAGCGAACACCGGGGAGCTGTTTTTT. It codes for CAISRLAGPANTGELFF.